These 11 T cell receptor beta chains came from one sample sequenced in a study of T cells in Graves' hyperthyroidism and ophthalmopathy. Using RNA transcripts as the source, TCR beta CDR3 regions were amplified. Initially, a first-round RT-PCR of the TCR CDR3 employed the HTBI primer set. One entry per CDR3 protein, called by TCRdb with MiXCR from the multiplex PCR reads. The data show 600,000 or so distinct CDR3 sequences, with roughly 15% seen just once and about 12% held by the top ten. Sample: blood. These receptors all stem from a woman aged 50 to 60 with Graves' ophthalmopathy.

This sequence joins TRBV20-1 and TRBJ2-3, with 13 bases fitting TRBD2. J gave up 6 bases and V 2 bases, and 5 bases lay outside the gene matches. CDR1 is DFQATT, CDR2 SNEGSKA, per germline (reference sequence). There are 15 residues in the CDR3. The CDR3 DNA follows: TGCAGTGCTAGACTCGGACTAGCGGGAGTCGATACGCAGTATTTT. Its translation: CSARLGLAGVDTQYF.

This clonotype was seen ten or more times. This chain links TRBV5-1 with TRBJ2-7, with D possibly matching TRBD2 (6 bases). CDR1 and CDR2 from the germline V gene are SGHRS and YFSETQ. Trimming left V 4 bases short and J 2 bases short, with 19 bases between. CDR3 size: 16 residues. The CDR3 spells CASSLGTGDTPYEQYF. The CDR3 region has the DNA TGCGCCAGCAGCCTCGGGACTGGCGACACTCCCTACGAGCAGTACTTC.

The chain recombines TRBV7-9 with TRBJ2-7, with no clear D. The CDR3 extends over 15 amino acids. With 2 bases removed from V and 2 bases from J, the gap between germline ends came to 13 bases. Per the germline V gene, CDR1 is SEHNR and CDR2 is FQNEAQ (reference sequence). This CDR3 is CASSLIGVSTYEQYF. CDR3 DNA: TGTGCCAGCAGCTTAATCGGTGTGAGTACCTACGAGCAGTACTTC.

This clonotype was detected many times. The CDR3 sequence: CASSFRTGTGSGIQYF. Written as DNA, the CDR3 is TGTGCCAGCAGTTTTAGGACAGGGACGGGCTCGGGCATTCAGTACTTC. The chain carries TRBV27 and TRBJ2-4, with 8 nucleotides matching TRBD1. Per the germline V gene, CDR1 is MNHEY and CDR2 is SMNVEV (reference sequence). V was pared by 3 bases and J by 9 bases, with 13 bases of the junction left unmatched. This CDR3 spans 16 amino acids.

V is TRBV20-1 and J is TRBJ2-7, with 8 nucleotides matching TRBD2. Germline V gives CDR1 DFQATT, CDR2 SNEGSKA (reference sequence). Trimming cost V 0 bases and J 3 bases; bases outside gene matches: 7. The CDR3 extends over 15 amino acids. The CDR3 nucleotides are TGCAGTGCTAGAGATTTTCGGGGACTAGTCTACGAGCAGTACTTC. Its translation: CSARDFRGLVYEQYF.

Notes on this clonotype: A read error may be the cause here, since a much bigger clone is one base away. The rearrangement uses TRBV10-3 and TRBJ2-5; 11 nucleotides agree with TRBD2. The better agreement between TRBJ2-1 and the DNA end casts doubt on the J call. CDR1 is ENHRY, CDR2 SYGVKD, per germline. The CDR3 runs to 14 residues. The CDR3 region is CAISGGTSGETQFF. The CDR3 DNA sequence: TGTGCCATCAGTGGAGGGACTAGCGGTGAGACCCAGTTCTTC.

The V and J genes are TRBV7-6 and TRBJ2-2; 8 bases agree with TRBD1. The CDR3 is made up of 16 amino acids. The ends lost 0 bases at V and 4 bases at J; junction bases unmatched: 4. CDR1 and CDR2 from the germline V gene are SGHVS and FNYEAQ. DNA of the CDR3: TGTGCCAGCAGCTTAGCGACAGGGGCGGTCACCGGGGAGCTGTTTTTT. Encoded protein: CASSLATGAVTGELFF.

There are many counts of this clonotype. The chain carries TRBV7-9 and TRBJ2-3; 9 bases are a match to TRBD1. This CDR3 region has 15 residues. V lost 4 bases, J lost 3 bases, and 5 bases stayed unmatched. Per germline, CDR1 SEHNR and CDR2 FQNEAQ (reference sequence). The CDR3 here is CASSSWDRATDTQYF. The CDR3 DNA reads as TGTGCCAGCAGCTCCTGGGACAGGGCGACAGATACGCAGTATTTT. Variable domain in full (rest from reference TRBV7-9 and TRBJ2-3): DTGVSQNPRHKITKRGQNVTFRCDPISEHNRLYWYRQTLGQGPEFLTYFQNEAQLEKSRLLSDRFSAERPKGSFSTLEIQRTEQGDSAMYLCASSSWDRATDTQYFGPGTRLTVL.

CDR3 sequence (DNA): TGCGCCAGCAGCCGTTCGACTGACAATGAGCAGTTCTTC. Its translation is CASSRSTDNEQFF. V gene TRBV4-1 combines with J gene TRBJ2-1; D not certain. Germline V lookup: CDR1 MGHRA, CDR2 YSYEKL. Trimming took off 4 bases at V and 5 bases at J, with 9 bases between the two ends. The CDR3 is 13 residues long.

There are many counts of this clonotype. This sequence joins TRBV12-3 or TRBV12-4 and TRBJ1-2; no reliable D call. V was pared by 6 bases and J by 3 bases, with 14 bases between. The CDR3 is 14 residues long. CDR3 sequence reads: CASSLFGGDYGYTF. The CDR3, as DNA: TGTGCCAGCAGCCTCTTCGGAGGAGACTATGGCTACACCTTC.

In its sample, this clonotype was seen a few times. The chain employs TRBV19 and TRBJ1-6; 8 bases agree with TRBD1. The CDR3 contains 17 residues. Trimming cost V 6 bases and J 10 bases; bases outside gene matches: 17. Germline loops: CDR1 LNHDA, CDR2 SQIVND (reference sequence). CDR3 DNA sequence: TGTGCCAGTAGAGACCGATTCGGACAGGGTCTCGACTCACCCCTCCACTTT. As protein: CASRDRFGQGLDSPLHF.